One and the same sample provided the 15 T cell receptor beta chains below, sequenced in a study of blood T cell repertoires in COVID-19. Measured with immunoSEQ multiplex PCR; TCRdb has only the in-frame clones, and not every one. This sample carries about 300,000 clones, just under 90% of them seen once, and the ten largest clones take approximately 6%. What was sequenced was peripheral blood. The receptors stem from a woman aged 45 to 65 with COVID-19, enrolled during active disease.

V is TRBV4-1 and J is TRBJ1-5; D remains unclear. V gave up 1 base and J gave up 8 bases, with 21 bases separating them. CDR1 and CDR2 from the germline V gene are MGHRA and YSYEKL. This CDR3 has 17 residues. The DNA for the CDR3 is TGCGCCAGCAGCCAAGCTAACCTGGGAGAAAGACACGAGCCCCAGCATTTT. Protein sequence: CASSQANLGERHEPQHF.

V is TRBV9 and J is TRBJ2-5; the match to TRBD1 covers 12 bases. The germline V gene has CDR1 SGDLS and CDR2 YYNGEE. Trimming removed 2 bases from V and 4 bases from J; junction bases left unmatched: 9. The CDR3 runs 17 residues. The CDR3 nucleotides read TGTGCCAGCAGCGTCAGACCGGGACAGGGGGCAGGAGAGACCCAGTACTTC. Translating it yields CASSVRPGQGAGETQYF. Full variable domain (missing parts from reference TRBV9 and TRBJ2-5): DSGVTQTPKHLITATGQRVTLRCSPRSGDLSVYWYQQSLDQGLQFLIQYYNGEERAKGNILERFSAQQFPDLHSELNLSSLELGDSALYFCASSVRPGQGAGETQYFGPGTRLLVL.

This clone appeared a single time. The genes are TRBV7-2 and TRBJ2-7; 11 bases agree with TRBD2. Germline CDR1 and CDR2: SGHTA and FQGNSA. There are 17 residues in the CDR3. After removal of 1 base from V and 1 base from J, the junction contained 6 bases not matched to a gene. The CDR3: CASSLVPGTSGSYEQYF. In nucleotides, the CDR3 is TGTGCCAGCAGCTTAGTTCCCGGGACTAGCGGTTCCTACGAGCAGTACTTC.

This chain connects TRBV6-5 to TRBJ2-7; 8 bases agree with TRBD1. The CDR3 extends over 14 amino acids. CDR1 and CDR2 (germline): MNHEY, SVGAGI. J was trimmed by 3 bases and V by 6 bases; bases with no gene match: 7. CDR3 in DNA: TGTGCCAGCAGAGCCCGACAGGGGTTCTACGAGCAGTACTTC. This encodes CASRARQGFYEQYF.

In nucleotides, the CDR3 is TGTGCCAGCCCCCCCCACGAGCGGGAGAGGTTAAACGAGCAGTACTTC. Protein product: CASPPHERERLNEQYF. The V and J genes are TRBV7-7 and TRBJ2-7; 8 nucleotides match TRBD2. This CDR3 contains 16 residues. The germline gives CDR1 SSHAT, CDR2 FNYEAQ (reference sequence). Unmatched junction bases numbered 17, after V lost 8 bases and J lost 5 bases.

The DNA of the CDR3 is TGTGCCAGCAGCGAGCAAACAGGGGATCATGGCTACACCTTC. This encodes CASSEQTGDHGYTF. The chain carries TRBV9 and TRBJ1-2; 7 nucleotides align to TRBD1. This CDR3 region has 14 residues. Germline V lookup: CDR1 SGDLS, CDR2 YYNGEE. J gave up 6 bases and V 3 bases, and 8 bases lay outside the gene matches.

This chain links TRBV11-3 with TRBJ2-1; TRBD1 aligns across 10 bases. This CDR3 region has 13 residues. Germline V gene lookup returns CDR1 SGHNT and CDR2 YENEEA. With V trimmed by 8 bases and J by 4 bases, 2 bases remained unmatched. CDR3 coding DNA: TGTGCCAGCCTGGGACAGGGGTACAATGAGCAGTTCTTC. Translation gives CASLGQGYNEQFF.

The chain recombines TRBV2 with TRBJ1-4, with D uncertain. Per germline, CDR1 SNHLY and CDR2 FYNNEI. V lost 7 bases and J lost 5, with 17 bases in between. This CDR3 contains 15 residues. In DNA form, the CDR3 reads TGTGCCAGCACTCAAACCCGGGGTAGAAATGAAAAACTGTTTTTT. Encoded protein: CASTQTRGRNEKLFF.

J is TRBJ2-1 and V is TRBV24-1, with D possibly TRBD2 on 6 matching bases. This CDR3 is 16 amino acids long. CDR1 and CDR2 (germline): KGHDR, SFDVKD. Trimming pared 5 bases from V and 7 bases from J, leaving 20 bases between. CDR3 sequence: CATSAHDGSWGNEQFF. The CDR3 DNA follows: TGTGCCACCAGTGCCCATGACGGGAGTTGGGGGAATGAGCAGTTCTTC.

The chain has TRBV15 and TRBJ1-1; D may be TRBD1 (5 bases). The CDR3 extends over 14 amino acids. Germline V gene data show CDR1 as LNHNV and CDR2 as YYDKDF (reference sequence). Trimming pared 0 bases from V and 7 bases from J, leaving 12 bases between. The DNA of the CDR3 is TGTGCCACCAGCAGAGATGCAGGGTACTATGAAGCTTTCTTT. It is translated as CATSRDAGYYEAFF.

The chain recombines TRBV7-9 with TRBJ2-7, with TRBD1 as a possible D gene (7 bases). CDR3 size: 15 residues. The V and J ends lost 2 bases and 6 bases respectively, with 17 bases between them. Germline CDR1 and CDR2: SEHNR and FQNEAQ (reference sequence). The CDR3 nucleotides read TGTGCCAGCAGCTTATCAAGTGCAGGGGGGTCCGAGCAGTACTTC. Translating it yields CASSLSSAGGSEQYF.

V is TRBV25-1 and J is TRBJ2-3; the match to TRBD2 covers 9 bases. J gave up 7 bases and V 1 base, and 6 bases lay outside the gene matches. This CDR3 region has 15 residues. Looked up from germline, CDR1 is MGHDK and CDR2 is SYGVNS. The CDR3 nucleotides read TGTGCCAGCAGTGAATCCGGACTAGCGCGACATACGCAGTATTTT. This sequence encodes CASSESGLARHTQYF.

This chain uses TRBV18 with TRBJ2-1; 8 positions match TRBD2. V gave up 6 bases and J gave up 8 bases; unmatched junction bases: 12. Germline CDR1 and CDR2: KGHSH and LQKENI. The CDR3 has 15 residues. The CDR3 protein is CASSRGTGGPYEQFF. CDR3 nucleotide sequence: TGTGCCAGCTCGAGGGGGACGGGAGGGCCCTATGAGCAGTTCTTC.

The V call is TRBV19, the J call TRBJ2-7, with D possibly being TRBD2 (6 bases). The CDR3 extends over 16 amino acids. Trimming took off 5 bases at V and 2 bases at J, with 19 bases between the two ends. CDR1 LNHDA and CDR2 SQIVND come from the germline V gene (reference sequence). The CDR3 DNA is TGTGCCAGTAGTTCCCCAAGCGGGTCTGCCCCCTACGAGCAGTACTTC. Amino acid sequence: CASSSPSGSAPYEQYF.

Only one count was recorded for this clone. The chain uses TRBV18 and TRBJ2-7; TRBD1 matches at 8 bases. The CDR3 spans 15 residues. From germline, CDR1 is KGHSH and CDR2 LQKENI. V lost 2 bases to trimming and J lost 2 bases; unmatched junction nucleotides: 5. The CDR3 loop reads CASSPIGQGAYEQYF. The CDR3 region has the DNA TGTGCCAGCTCACCAATCGGACAGGGAGCCTACGAGCAGTACTTC.